This T cell receptor (beta chain) was documented in a study of cytomegalovirus exposure and HLA in healthy donors. The PCR used 60 Vbeta and 13 Jbeta primers. TCRdb's copy holds only in-frame clones and misses some; the assay was immunoSEQ multiplex PCR. The data contain 120,000 or so clones, 60% to 85% of them singletons. CDR3 length equals 13 residues. Germline CDR1 reads SNHLY; CDR2 reads FYNNEI. V lost 11 bases and J 0 bases, leaving 14 bases between the germline ends. A word on this clone: Its antigen is undetermined.

General study results and limits: The authors judged a highly shared variant cluster likely a sequencing artifact. A later analysis by the authors found several of the most significant clusters apparently linked to common viral pathogens. In vitro assays verified that a few CMV-associated chains recognized CMV antigens specifically. A later analysis linked a missense variant in DCLRE1C to the trimming of TCR beta V and J genes.

The specimen sequenced was PBMCs. The TCR was taken from a female donor in good health and CMV-seronegative. This chain connects TRBV2 to TRBJ2-7, with D perhaps matching TRBD2 (6 bases). The CDR3 DNA reads TGTGCCGGAGCCGGGGGAGCCTCCTACGAGCAGTACTTC. Its translation is CAGAGGASYEQYF. Complete variable domain (other parts from reference TRBV2 and TRBJ2-7): EPEVTQTPSHQVTQMGQEVILRCVPISNHLYFYWYRQILGQKVEFLVSFYNNEISEKSEIFDDQFSVERPDGSNFTLKIRSTKLEDSAMYFCAGAGGASYEQYFGPGTRLTVT.